These 19 T cell receptor beta chains came from one sample sequenced in a study of T cells in Graves' hyperthyroidism and ophthalmopathy (dated by TCRdb to 2018 to 2020). Libraries were constructed by multiplex PCR. Sequencing was carried out with an Illumina HiSeq 2000. The TCR beta CDR3 regions were amplified from the RNA transcripts. A first-round RT-PCR of the TCR CDR3 used the HTBI primer set with the Qiagen OneStep RT-PCR kit. Starting from the raw public reads, TCRdb applied fastp trimming at Q25, assembled clones with MiXCR and retained in-frame beta chains. Rows matching on CDR3 protein sequence are summarized as one entry with the most common DNA and genes. In this sample the table shows some 350,000 distinct CDR3 sequences, more than 15% of which occur a single time. 25% to 35% of the sample lies in the top ten. The sequenced material came from blood. All receptors come from a woman younger than 30 with Graves' hyperthyroidism that later progressed to Graves' ophthalmopathy.

As for this clonotype: This sequence may be a read error, since a much larger clone differs from it by one base. J is TRBJ2-6 and V is TRBV12-3 or TRBV12-4; tentative D call: TRBD1 (6 bases). The CDR3 is 16 amino acids. The CDR3 region has the DNA TGTGCCAGCAGTTTAGACAGGACAGCCGGGGCCGACGTCCTGACTTTC. Its translation: CASSLDRTAGADVLTF.

This clonotype was seen many times. The V call is TRBV6-1, the J call TRBJ2-3; D perhaps matches TRBD1 (6 bases). In germline, CDR1 is MNHNS, CDR2 SASEGT. Trimming took off 5 bases at V and 3 bases at J, with 18 bases between the two ends. The CDR3 runs 16 residues. Here the CDR3 reads CASSSRQAINTDTQYF. The CDR3, as DNA: TGTGCCAGCAGTTCCAGACAGGCTATCAATACAGATACGCAGTATTTT.

The chain couples TRBV20-1 to TRBJ1-1, with D perhaps matching TRBD1 (6 bases). The germline gives CDR1 DFQATT, CDR2 SNEGSKA (reference sequence). The CDR3 is 14 residues long. V was shortened by 6 bases and J by 0 bases, with 14 bases between the two germline ends. The CDR3 DNA sequence: TGCAGTGCAGAAACAGGGCCTATGAACACTGAAGCTTTCTTT. It translates to CSAETGPMNTEAFF.

This clonotype occurred many times. This chain joins TRBV20-1 and TRBJ2-7, with D maybe TRBD1 (6 bases). With 4 bases removed from V and 0 bases from J, the gap between germline ends came to 13 bases. This CDR3 has 14 amino acids. Germline lookup yields CDR1 DFQATT and CDR2 SNEGSKA (reference sequence). The chain's CDR3 is CSAIQGFGSYEQYF. In DNA form, the CDR3 reads TGCAGTGCTATCCAGGGGTTCGGCTCCTACGAGCAGTACTTC.

This clonotype was found many times. The chain uses TRBV24-1 and TRBJ2-3, with 14 bases lining up with TRBD2. Trimming took 5 bases from V and 7 from J; bases not matched to a gene: 4. Germline V lookup: CDR1 KGHDR, CDR2 SFDVKD. There are 15 residues in the CDR3. Written as DNA, the CDR3 is TGTGCCACCAGTGCGACTAGCGGGAGGGCCCATACGCAGTATTTT. It is translated as CATSATSGRAHTQYF.

This clonotype was counted at least ten times. The chain is built from TRBV2 and TRBJ2-7; 9 nucleotides match TRBD1. The CDR3 is made up of 14 amino acids. Germline trimming cut 7 bases from V and 0 bases from J; bases unmatched to any gene: 4. The germline CDR1 and CDR2 sequences are SNHLY and FYNNEI. The CDR3 is CASKGDRASYEQYF. CDR3 nucleotide sequence: TGTGCCAGCAAGGGGGACAGGGCCTCCTACGAGCAGTACTTC.

This clonotype came up many times. This sequence joins TRBV20-1 and TRBJ2-5; 7 bases agree with TRBD1. Losses at the gene ends were 2 bases for V and 3 bases for J; bases not matched to a gene: 6. Germline V CDR1 and CDR2: DFQATT, SNEGSKA (reference sequence). This CDR3 is 14 amino acids long. In nucleotides, the CDR3 is TGCAGTGCTAGACGGAACAGGGGAAAAGAGACCCAGTACTTC. Translated, it gives CSARRNRGKETQYF.

The J gene is TRBJ2-7, the V gene TRBV7-9; 8 bases align to TRBD2. The CDR3 has 17 residues. CDR1 and CDR2 (germline): SEHNR, FQNEAQ (reference sequence). Losses at the gene ends were 2 bases for V and 0 bases for J; bases not matched to a gene: 9. This CDR3 is CASSLTLTGGLSYEQYF. As DNA, the CDR3 is TGTGCCAGCAGCTTAACGCTGACGGGAGGGCTCTCCTACGAGCAGTACTTC. The full variable domain, completed using reference TRBV7-9 and TRBJ2-7, is DTGVSQNPRHKITKRGQNVTFRCDPISEHNRLYWYRQTLGQGPEFLTYFQNEAQLEKSRLLSDRFSAERPKGSFSTLEIQRTEQGDSAMYLCASSLTLTGGLSYEQYFGPGTRLTVT.

The CDR3 sequence: CASSLWWKDYEQYF. The CDR3 DNA follows: TGTGCCAGCAGCTTATGGTGGAAAGACTACGAGCAGTACTTC. The V call is TRBV5-6, the J call TRBJ2-7, with unresolved D. The V gene's germline CDR1 is SGHDT and CDR2 YYEEEE. Trimming removed 2 bases from V and 3 bases from J, with 12 bases in between. The CDR3 length is 14 residues. Full variable domain (outside the CDR3, taken from reference TRBV5-6 and TRBJ2-7): DAGVTQSPTHLIKTRGQQVTLRCSPKSGHDTVSWYQQALGQGPQFIFQYYEEEERQRGNFPDRFSGHQFPNYSSELNVNALLLGDSALYLCASSLWWKDYEQYFGPGTRLTVT.

V gene TRBV14 combines with J gene TRBJ2-1, with no clear D. There are 15 residues in the CDR3. Deletions cut 3 bases from V and 0 bases from J, with 9 bases between. Germline CDR1 and CDR2: SGHDN and FVKESK. CDR3 nucleotides: TGTGCCAGCAGCCACGAGAAAGTCTCCTACAATGAGCAGTTCTTC. Its protein product is CASSHEKVSYNEQFF.

As regards this clonotype: The junction departs from germline at one end; a sequencing error may be responsible. The V call is TRBV9, the J call TRBJ2-7; maybe TRBD1 (6 bases). This CDR3 is built from 15 residues. The V gene's germline CDR1 is SGDLS and CDR2 YYNGEE. The CDR3 nucleotides are TGTGCCAGCAGCGATGGCGCAGGGGACCCCTACGAGCAGTGCTTC. Protein product: CASSDGAGDPYEQCF.

J is TRBJ2-1 and V is TRBV7-9; 9 bases map to TRBD2. Germline trimming cut 1 base from V and 4 bases from J; bases unmatched to any gene: 20. Germline CDR1 and CDR2: SEHNR and FQNEAQ (reference sequence). This CDR3 is built from 21 residues. The CDR3 coding sequence is TGTGCCAGCAGCTTAGTGTATGCGACTAGGCGGGAGGGCTTTAAATACAATGAGCAGTTCTTC. This gives the protein CASSLVYATRREGFKYNEQFF.

This clonotype came up a few times. The rearrangement uses TRBV18 and TRBJ1-5; D call uncertain. The CDR3 is 15 amino acids. Trimming took 3 bases from V and 2 from J, leaving 11 bases between them. The germline V gene encodes CDR1 KGHSH and CDR2 LQKENI. DNA for the CDR3: TGTGCCAGCTCACCCCCCGGCACCGGCAATCAGCCCCAGCATTTT. Residues: CASSPPGTGNQPQHF. The full variable domain, completed using reference TRBV18 and TRBJ1-5, is NAGVMQNPRHLVRRRGQEARLRCSPMKGHSHVYWYRQLPEEGLKFMVYLQKENIIDESGMPKERFSAEFPKEGPSILRIQQVVRGDSAAYFCASSPPGTGNQPQHFGDGTRLSIL.

This clonotype was recorded many times. This chain connects TRBV7-4 to TRBJ2-7, with D possibly TRBD1 on 5 matching bases. Germline loops: CDR1 SGHVT, CDR2 SQSDAQ. The CDR3 length is 16 residues. V dropped 1 base and J dropped 7 bases, with 20 bases sitting between them. The DNA of the CDR3 is TGTGCCAGCAGCTTAGTTTGCAGGGTGGTAATTTGGGAGCAGTACTTC. It yields the protein CASSLVCRVVIWEQYF.

This sequence joins TRBV9 and TRBJ2-1; D remains unclear. Germline lookup yields CDR1 SGDLS and CDR2 YYNGEE. The CDR3 length is 14 residues. Trimming took off 4 bases at V and 6 bases at J, with 14 bases between the two ends. The DNA of the CDR3 is TGTGCCAGCAGCCCTATACCTTCGCGCAATGAGCAGTTCTTC. Translated, it gives CASSPIPSRNEQFF.

The CDR3 DNA sequence: TGTGCCAGTAGTATAGGTTGGCAGCCTAATCAGCCCCAGCATTTT. As protein: CASSIGWQPNQPQHF. The J gene is TRBJ1-5, the V gene TRBV19; D is unclear. This CDR3 is 15 amino acids long. The V end lost 1 base, the J end lost 4 bases, and 11 bases lay between the germline ends. Germline V gives CDR1 LNHDA, CDR2 SQIVND (reference sequence).

There are many counts of this clonotype. The V gene is TRBV29-1, the J gene TRBJ2-6; the match to TRBD1 covers 7 bases. The CDR3 is 15 amino acids. The junction had 4 bases not matched to a gene; V was cut back by 2 bases and J by 3 bases. Looked up from germline, CDR1 is SQVTM and CDR2 is ANQGSEA. The CDR3 DNA reads TGCAGCGTTGAACAAGGGGGCTTTGGGGCCAACGTCCTGACTTTC. This codes for CSVEQGGFGANVLTF. Variable domain in full (rest from reference TRBV29-1 and TRBJ2-6): SAVISQKPSRDICQRGTSLTIQCQVDSQVTMMFWYRQQPGQSLTLIATANQGSEATYESGFVIDKFPISRPNLTFSTLTVSNMSPEDSSIYLCSVEQGGFGANVLTFGAGSRLTVL.

The genes are TRBV6-1 and TRBJ2-3, with 8 bases identical to TRBD1. This CDR3 has 15 residues. Germline CDR1 MNHNS, CDR2 SASEGT. The trim removed 6 bases at V and 2 bases at J, leaving 7 bases unmatched. Here the CDR3 reads CASSQGAGLTDTQYF. In DNA form, the CDR3 reads TGTGCCAGCAGCCAGGGGGCGGGACTCACAGATACGCAGTATTTT.

This clonotype was observed once. This may arise from a read error, as a much more abundant clone is one base away. The genes are TRBV20-1 and TRBJ2-7, with 10 bases aligning to TRBD2. Unmatched junction bases numbered 8, after V lost 5 bases and J lost 4 bases. Germline lookup yields CDR1 DFQATT and CDR2 SNEGSKA (reference sequence). CDR3 size: 14 residues. CDR3 region: CSAGEAGGQYEQYF. CDR3 in DNA: TGCAGTGCTGGGGAAGCGGGAGGGCAGTACGAGCAGTACTTC.